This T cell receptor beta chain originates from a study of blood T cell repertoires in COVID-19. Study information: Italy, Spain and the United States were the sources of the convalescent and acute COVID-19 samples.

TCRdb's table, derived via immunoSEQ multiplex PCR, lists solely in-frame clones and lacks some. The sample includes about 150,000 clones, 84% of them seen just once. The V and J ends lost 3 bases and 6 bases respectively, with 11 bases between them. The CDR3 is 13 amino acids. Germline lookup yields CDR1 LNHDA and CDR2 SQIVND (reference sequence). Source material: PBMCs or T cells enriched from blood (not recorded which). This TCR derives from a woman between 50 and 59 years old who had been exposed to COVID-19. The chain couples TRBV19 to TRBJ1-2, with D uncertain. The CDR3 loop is CASSIVGSDGYTF. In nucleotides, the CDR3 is TGTGCCAGTAGTATTGTCGGGTCTGATGGCTACACCTTC.